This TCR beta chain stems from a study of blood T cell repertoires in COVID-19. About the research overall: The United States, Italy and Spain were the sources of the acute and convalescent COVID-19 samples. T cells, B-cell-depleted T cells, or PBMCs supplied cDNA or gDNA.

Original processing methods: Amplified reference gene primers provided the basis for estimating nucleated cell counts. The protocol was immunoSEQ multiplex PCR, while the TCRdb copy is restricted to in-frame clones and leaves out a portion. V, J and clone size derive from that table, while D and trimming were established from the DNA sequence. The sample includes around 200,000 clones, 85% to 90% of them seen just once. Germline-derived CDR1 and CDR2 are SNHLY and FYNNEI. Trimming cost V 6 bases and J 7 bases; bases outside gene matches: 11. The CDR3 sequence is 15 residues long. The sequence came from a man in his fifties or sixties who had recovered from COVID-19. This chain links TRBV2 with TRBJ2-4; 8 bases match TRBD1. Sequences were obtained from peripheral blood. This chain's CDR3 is CASSETRTGRNIQYF. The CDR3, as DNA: TGTGCCAGCAGCGAAACTAGGACAGGGCGGAACATTCAGTACTTC.